The next 16 T cell receptor beta chains were all read from a single sample in a study of shared clonotypes between healthy human individuals. Clones were sequenced by immunoSEQ multiplex PCR, and TCRdb holds only the in-frame ones, with some missing. Of fewer than 650,000 clones listed, around 81% are singletons. Sequences were obtained from PBMCs. The receptors here all came from a woman aged 40 to 49 in good health. Some clones in this sample may be carry-over from other donors' samples.

On this clone itself: A read error likely explains this, since a far larger clone differs by one base. Other DNA sequences from this sample encode an identical CDR3 as well. The chain is built from TRBV20-1 and TRBJ1-5; D uncertain. CDR3 length: 11 amino acids. V lost 1 base, J lost 4 bases, and 2 bases lay in between. Germline CDR1 is DFQATT and CDR2 is SNEGSKA (reference sequence). The DNA for the CDR3 is TGCAGTGCTAGAGGGAATCAGCCCCAGCATTTT. This encodes CSARGNQPQHF.

Note on this clone: Since a far larger clone is one base different, this is likely a read error. This chain joins TRBV30 and TRBJ1-5; TRBD1 is a possible D gene (6 bases). V gave up 2 bases and J gave up 7 bases, with 12 bases separating them. Germline V gene data show CDR1 as GTSNPN and CDR2 as SVGIG (reference sequence). The CDR3 spans 13 residues. The DNA for the CDR3 is TGTGCCTGGAGTAGGGGGAACGAGCAGCCCCAGCATTTT. Protein product: CAWSRGNEQPQHF.

This chain uses TRBV5-1 with TRBJ2-7, with 7 bases lining up with TRBD2. This CDR3 is 17 amino acids long. The V gene end was trimmed by 4 bases and the J gene end by 2 bases; junction bases not matched to a gene: 15. CDR1 and CDR2 (germline): SGHRS, YFSETQ. The DNA for the CDR3 is TGCGCCAGCAGCCGACCCACCGGAGGACTAGTGGCCTACGAGCAGTACTTC. It specifies CASSRPTGGLVAYEQYF. Full variable domain (rest looked up from reference TRBV5-1 and TRBJ2-7): KAGVTQTPRYLIKTRGQQVTLSCSPISGHRSVSWYQQTPGQGLQFLFEYFSETQRNKGNFPGRFSGRQFSNSRSEMNVSTLELGDSALYLCASSRPTGGLVAYEQYFGPGTRLTVT.

V is TRBV2 and J is TRBJ2-5; tentatively, D is TRBD1 (5 bases). Trimming removed 2 bases from V and 12 bases from J, with 22 bases in between. CDR3 length equals 15 residues. The germline CDR1 and CDR2 sequences are SNHLY and FYNNEI. The DNA for the CDR3 is TGTGCCAGCAGTGAAATCGGGCAGGGATCCCGACGGAAGTACTTC. Amino acids: CASSEIGQGSRRKYF. Full variable domain (remainder filled in from reference TRBV2 and TRBJ2-5): EPEVTQTPSHQVTQMGQEVILRCVPISNHLYFYWYRQILGQKVEFLVSFYNNEISEKSEIFDDQFSVERPDGSNFTLKIRSTKLEDSAMYFCASSEIGQGSRRKYFGPGTRLLVL.

The chain joins TRBV29-1 to TRBJ2-3; D might be TRBD2 (5 bases). Germline assignment: CDR1 SQVTM and CDR2 ANQGSEA. The V and J ends lost 5 bases and 3 bases respectively, with 9 bases between them. The CDR3 runs 12 residues. The CDR3 is CSVRAETDTQYF. CDR3 bases: TGCAGCGTTCGAGCGGAGACAGATACGCAGTATTTT.

The chain recombines TRBV29-1 with TRBJ2-7; 9 bases map to TRBD2. Looked up from germline, CDR1 is SQVTM and CDR2 is ANQGSEA. This CDR3 contains 15 residues. V shed 6 bases and J 2 bases; nucleotides not matched to a gene: 11. DNA for the CDR3: TGCAGCGTCCGCGGGGGGGACTTTACGACCTACGAGCAGTACTTC. This gives the protein CSVRGGDFTTYEQYF.

The V call is TRBV9, the J call TRBJ2-3; D is uncertain. This CDR3 is 14 amino acids long. Germline V gene lookup returns CDR1 SGDLS and CDR2 YYNGEE. V lost 0 bases, J lost 3 bases, and 8 bases lay in between. The CDR3 bases are TGTGCCAGCAGCGTAGCCCCCGAGACAGATACGCAGTATTTT. It specifies CASSVAPETDTQYF.

The CDR3 sequence is CASSFSYHQPQHF. DNA of the CDR3: TGTGCCAGCAGCTTCAGCTACCATCAGCCCCAGCATTTT. The gene calls are TRBV5-5 and TRBJ1-5; D remains ambiguous. V was shortened by 2 bases and J by 5 bases, with 8 bases between the two germline ends. The CDR3 contains 13 residues. Germline CDR1 and CDR2: SGHKS and YYEKEE (reference sequence).

The V and J genes are TRBV15 and TRBJ2-1; a weak D match, TRBD2 (5 bases). The CDR3 length is 16 residues. In germline, CDR1 is LNHNV, CDR2 YYDKDF (reference sequence). Trimming shortened V by 0 bases and J by 7 bases, and 16 bases separated the two germline ends. CDR3 bases: TGTGCCACCAGCAGAGAATACCCCTCGGGCGGGAATGAGCAGTTCTTC. Its protein product is CATSREYPSGGNEQFF.

Turning to this clone: This may stem from a read error, because a much larger clone lies one nucleotide away. This rearrangement joins TRBV11-2 to TRBJ1-1; the D gene is possibly TRBD1 (5 bases). Looked up from germline, CDR1 is SGHAT and CDR2 is FQNNGV. This CDR3 comprises 14 residues. The CDR3: CASSLGGIESEALF. CDR3 coding DNA: TGTGCCAGCAGCTTAGGGGGGATCGAGTCTGAAGCTCTCTTT.

This clone was counted a few times. The CDR3 coding sequence is TGTGCCAGCAGTGGCCAGGGGGTGAAAAGGGGACCGGGAGCTTTCTTT. Protein sequence: CASSGQGVKRGPGAFF. The genes are TRBV2 and TRBJ1-1, with 7 bases identical to TRBD1. The CDR3 sequence is 16 residues long. Germline lookup yields CDR1 SNHLY and CDR2 FYNNEI. The ends lost 4 bases at V and 10 bases at J; junction bases unmatched: 18.

The chain employs TRBV7-8 and TRBJ2-2; 7 bases map to TRBD2. CDR1 SGHVS and CDR2 FQNEAQ come from the germline V gene. Germline trimming cut 1 base from V and 3 bases from J; bases unmatched to any gene: 11. This CDR3 has 18 residues. The CDR3 nucleotides are TGTGCCAGCAGCTTAGGTCGGACTAGTGGGGGGGACACCGGGGAGCTGTTTTTT. Translating it yields CASSLGRTSGGDTGELFF. Full variable domain (remainder filled in from reference TRBV7-8 and TRBJ2-2): GAGVSQSPRYKVAKRGQDVALRCDPISGHVSLFWYQQALGQGPEFLTYFQNEAQLDKSGLPSDRFFAERPEGSVSTLKIQRTQQEDSAVYLCASSLGRTSGGDTGELFFGEGSRLTVL.

The genes are TRBV28 and TRBJ1-5, with D perhaps TRBD1 (5 bases). The CDR3 is 15 amino acids. Germline V gives CDR1 MDHEN, CDR2 SYDVKM. Trimming removed 2 bases at V and 4 bases at J, with 12 bases between. CDR3 sequence reads: CASSLPGMANQPQHF. The CDR3 DNA reads TGTGCCAGCAGTTTACCAGGGATGGCTAATCAGCCCCAGCATTTT.

The chain recombines TRBV18 with TRBJ1-4; D unresolved. Trimming shortened V by 3 bases and J by 8 bases, and 13 bases separated the two germline ends. This CDR3 is 14 amino acids long. The germline V gene has CDR1 KGHSH and CDR2 LQKENI. CDR3 in amino acids: CASSPTRAEEKLFF. The DNA of the CDR3 is TGTGCCAGCTCACCCACCCGGGCGGAGGAAAAACTGTTTTTT.

J is TRBJ2-3 and V is TRBV18; 8 nucleotides line up with TRBD2. Germline assignment: CDR1 KGHSH and CDR2 LQKENI. The CDR3 is 15 amino acids. Trimming cost V 5 bases and J 7 bases; bases outside gene matches: 11. CDR3 nucleotides: TGTGCCAGCTCAGATTTAAGCGGGAGTTTCAATACGCAGTATTTT. It yields the protein CASSDLSGSFNTQYF.

The DNA for the CDR3 is TGTGCCAGCAATGAAGCGGGATCCTACGAGCAGTACTTC. Protein sequence: CASNEAGSYEQYF. V is TRBV28 and J is TRBJ2-7, with 7 bases that match TRBD2. CDR1 is MDHEN and CDR2 is SYDVKM in the germline V gene. The CDR3 totals 13 residues. J was trimmed by 1 base and V by 7 bases; bases with no gene match: 4. Filled out from reference TRBV28 and TRBJ2-7, the complete variable domain reads DVKVTQSSRYLVKRTGEKVFLECVQDMDHENMFWYRQDPGLGLRLIYFSYDVKMKEKGDIPEGYSVSREKKERFSLILESASTNQTSMYLCASNEAGSYEQYFGPGTRLTVT.